This T cell receptor (beta chain) was sequenced in a study of blood T cell repertoires in COVID-19 (TCRdb year 2020). Regarding the research as a whole: Samples from collaborators originated in the United States, Italy and Spain and spanned both the acute and convalescent phases of COVID-19. A de-identified subject ID, COVID-19 status, age in years and sex were almost always included in the sample metadata. A freely available public database, intended as a resource for researchers studying the immune response to SARS-CoV-2, is where the repertoires were released. The prospective study material was composed of cDNA or gDNA derived from T cells, B-cell-depleted T cells, or PBMCs. Samples were obtained from the ongoing ImmuneRACE study (first 160 participants) and from approximately 1,200 subjects provided by 6 global collaborators. Deeply sampled blood TCRbeta repertoires from subjects exposed to, actively infected with, or recovered from COVID-19 were included in the dataset. Where HLA class I and class II types were available, the types were taken from metadata supplied by the sample provider, not from assay-based typing.

On the study overall, not on this receptor specifically: The quantity of clinical and demographic metadata differed by source and by participant and was supplied without curation.

The CDR3 measures 14 amino acids from cysteine to phenylalanine. Only the CDR3 part of the read is kept: 42 bases, read in frame from the first base. Sequences MNHEY (CDR1) and SVGAGI (CDR2) are obtained from the germline V gene. V was cut back by 7 bases and J by 4 bases, leaving a gap of 16 bases between them. TCRbeta CDR3 regions were amplified from genomic DNA by means of the immunoSEQ Assay, a bias-controlled multiplex PCR. As for the original processing: Within the assay, amplification of reference gene primers was used to estimate how many nucleated cells each sample contained. Sequence reads were collapsed and filtered to measure the absolute abundance of every unique TCRbeta CDR3 rearrangement. For each sample, productive Simpson clonality was calculated as the square root of Simpson's diversity index across productive rearrangements. This is the immuneACCESS table as TCRdb keeps it, with only in-frame sequences that have V and J called. A part of the clones is gone; compared with another copy, unresolved V genes explain less than half, and the rest is unexplained. The V and J calls and the clone size are those of that table, but D and trimming were determined from the DNA. This sample gives 85,000 to 100,000 clones in total; around nine tenths of them show up just once. The top ten clones comprise 1.5% to 2% of the sample.

Collaborating institutions collected whole blood in K2EDTA tubes following their own protocols. For TCRbeta analysis, collaborators shipped samples as frozen whole blood, isolated PBMCs, or DNA extracted from either of those sample types. Comment on this clone: There is no known antigen for this receptor. Base-call qualities are not available, and no considerably larger clone is one nucleotide away.

Recombination linked TRBV6-5 to TRBJ1-1; no confident D gene assignment can be made. This clonotype was obtained from a man in his 60s with acute or convalescent COVID-19. Sample: peripheral blood. The sequence in DNA is TGTGCCAGCAACCCTTTGGCCCCGGGCACTGAAGCTTTCTTT. Its amino acids are CASNPLAPGTEAFF.